This T cell receptor beta chain was identified during a study of T cells in Graves' hyperthyroidism and ophthalmopathy (dated by TCRdb to about 2019). As for the study more broadly: Peripheral blood was collected at initial diagnosis, before any treatment. Prospective prediction of ophthalmopathy was tested in an independent validation cohort of 18 to 20 hyperthyroidism patients and 15 to 17 patients who later progressed to ophthalmopathy. Thyroid tissue and blood T-cell repertoires from six Graves' hyperthyroidism patients were also compared in the study. The 85 to 100 discovery patients were randomly split 7:3 into training and test sets. The paper describes TCR Vbeta CDR3 sequencing of around 130 peripheral blood samples, made up of under 50 ophthalmopathy patients, roughly 80 hyperthyroidism patients and roughly 17 progressor patients. To identify TCR V-J signatures that set the groups apart, the researchers used a discovery cohort of 90 to 100 patients, made up of roughly 40 with Graves' ophthalmopathy and about 60 with stable Graves' hyperthyroidism. After blood sampling, hyperthyroidism patients were treated with methimazole at a starting dose of 30 mg daily, and ophthalmopathy patients were treated with high-dose intravenous methylprednisolone.

This clonotype showed up many times. Its antigen is unknown. Base qualities are not provided; no much larger clone lies one nucleotide away. Amplification of TCR beta CDR3 regions was carried out from RNA transcripts. The TCR CDR3 was subjected to a first round of RT-PCR using the HTBI primer set and the Qiagen OneStep RT-PCR kit. The libraries were constructed in a second round of multiplex PCR and then size-selected and purified. Sequencing of the libraries was done on an Illumina HiSeq2000 using paired-end 100 bp reads. The study's own analysis went as follows. SOAPnuke was used to process the raw data, throwing out any read that contained adapters or uncalled bases, had a mean Phred below 15, or lacked an exact constant-primer or identifier match. COPE v1.2.5 was used to merge the high-quality paired reads, and each unique nucleotide sequence was defined as a clonotype. MiTCR v1.1 was used to align the clonotypes against IMGT TRBV, TRBD and TRBJ reference segments. The analysis was restricted to V-J combinations with a frequency above 0.0001, which together covered approximately 99% of the repertoires. The TCS score was defined as the ratio of F50 (clonal expansion) to E x V (chaos), calculated using BLOSUM62-based TCRdist between CDR3 peptides within each V-J. Welch's t-statistics and random forest reduced fewer than 550 V-J features to 10 to 15, which were used in a naive Bayes classifier (R e1071). The public sequencing data were trimmed at Q25 with fastp and processed into clonotypes with MiXCR by TCRdb, which kept only in-frame beta chains. Rows are combined by CDR3 protein, so each entry shows the most common genes and DNA. TCRdb, rather than the study authors, made the V and J calls. Across this sample there are 350,000 or so distinct CDR3 sequences, with about a sixth seen only once. More than 30% of the sample is taken by the ten largest.

Deletion took 0 bases off V and 9 bases off J, with a span of 12 bases between the germline ends. CDR1 and CDR2 were assigned from the germline V gene (reference sequence) as DFQATT and SNEGSKA. There are 13 amino acids in the CDR3, from cysteine to phenylalanine inclusive. Only CDR3 DNA remains: 39 bases, in frame from the first base. Hyperthyroidism patients were aged 18 to 65 years and newly diagnosed, with disease duration of less than 2 months. Any patient with an uncontrolled infection, another autoimmune disease, pregnancy or lactation was excluded. Diagnoses were based on clinical symptoms, serum thyroxine and TRAb, thyroid ultrasound and orbital computed tomography. Blood from progressor patients was drawn when they were first diagnosed with hyperthyroidism, before any ophthalmopathy symptoms appeared. PBMCs were separated from roughly 10 ml of fresh peripheral blood using Ficoll-Paque density gradient centrifugation. Progressor patients were first diagnosed with Graves' hyperthyroidism and then developed ophthalmopathy during follow-up. Total RNA was extracted using Trizol reagent, and RNA quality was assessed on an Agilent 2100 Bioanalyzer.

Summary of the overall study and its limitations: A 13 V-J signature model separated ophthalmopathy from stable hyperthyroidism, with 87.88% sensitivity and about 81% specificity in cross-validation and 80%/75% in testing. Most expanded thyroid clonotypes (frequency above 0.001) were also found in blood, which suggests that blood repertoires may mirror thyroid immune responses. In validation, the model predicted progression to ophthalmopathy with over 60% sensitivity and about 73% specificity, a median of approximately 6.5 months before onset. No statistical method was used to set the sample size in advance, and investigators knew the group allocation.

Material for sequencing was blood. This sequence uses TRBV20-1 and TRBJ2-1, with the D gene not confidently named. The clonotype comes from a woman aged 30 to 39 with Graves' hyperthyroidism that later progressed to Graves' ophthalmopathy. The DNA sequence is TGCAGTGCTAGAGATTTTCCCGAGCGTGAGCAGTTCTTC. Its protein product is CSARDFPEREQFF.